A single sample gave rise to the 14 T cell receptor beta chains below, sequenced in a study of blood T cell repertoires in COVID-19. TCRdb keeps only in-frame clones here, not all; method: immunoSEQ multiplex PCR. The data contain a few hundred thousand clones, around 87% of them seen just once; the ten biggest clones take up 7.8%. Sequenced material: peripheral blood. The receptors were gathered from a woman between 50 and 59 years old who had recovered from COVID-19.

The V and J genes are TRBV28 and TRBJ1-2; maybe TRBD1 (5 bases). Germline values: CDR1 MDHEN, CDR2 SYDVKM. This CDR3 contains 16 residues. Trimming shortened V by 3 bases and J by 5 bases, and 19 bases separated the two germline ends. DNA of the CDR3: TGTGCCAGCAGTTTTCGAATCAGGGAGGGAATATATGGCTACACCTTC. It codes for CASSFRIREGIYGYTF.

The rearrangement links TRBV4-3 to TRBJ1-6; the D is unclear. CDR1 and CDR2 (germline): LGHNA, YSLEER. V shed 1 base and J shed 8 bases, with 6 bases lying between them. CDR3 length: 13 residues. The CDR3 here is CASSQVADSPLHF. Written as DNA, the CDR3 is TGCGCCAGCAGCCAAGTGGCCGATTCACCCCTCCACTTT.

The chain carries TRBV27 and TRBJ2-7, with 8 bases that match TRBD2. CDR1 and CDR2 from the germline V gene are MNHEY and SMNVEV (reference sequence). V gave up 6 bases and J gave up 0 bases; unmatched junction bases: 7. The length of the CDR3 is 15 residues. CDR3 sequence: CASRPTSGSSYEQYF. CDR3 in DNA: TGTGCCAGCAGGCCAACTAGCGGAAGCTCCTACGAGCAGTACTTC.

CDR3 region: CASSSPRGGGDTQYF. The DNA for the CDR3 is TGTGCCAGCAGTAGCCCGCGGGGGGGAGGGGATACGCAGTATTTT. This sequence joins TRBV28 and TRBJ2-3, with 9 bases identical to TRBD2. CDR3 length equals 15 residues. V shed 5 bases, J shed 6 bases, and the junction held 9 bases outside the gene matches. CDR1 and CDR2 (germline): MDHEN, SYDVKM.

This clone showed up just once. The chain joins TRBV11-2 to TRBJ1-3; tentative D call: TRBD1 (6 bases). V dropped 2 bases and J dropped 4 bases, with 9 bases sitting between them. The CDR3 is made up of 14 amino acids. Germline lookup yields CDR1 SGHAT and CDR2 FQNNGV. The CDR3: CASSLQGTGNTIYF. The CDR3 bases are TGTGCCAGCAGCTTACAGGGGACCGGAAACACCATATATTTT.

The chain has TRBV9 and TRBJ2-7; D is undetermined. V was clipped by 0 bases and J by 0 bases, with 16 bases between them. In germline, CDR1 is SGDLS, CDR2 YYNGEE. This CDR3 has 17 residues. The CDR3 spells CASSVGPTPKNSYEQYF. The CDR3 bases are TGTGCCAGCAGCGTAGGACCGACACCTAAAAACTCCTACGAGCAGTACTTC.

This clone has a handful of counts. The chain joins TRBV27 to TRBJ1-3; no definite D call. From germline, CDR1 is MNHEY and CDR2 SMNVEV (reference sequence). The CDR3 consists of 13 residues. Trimming pared 6 bases from V and 4 bases from J, leaving 10 bases between. CDR3 DNA: TGTGCCAGCAGCTTAATGTTAGGAAACACCATATATTTT. Translating it yields CASSLMLGNTIYF.

This chain joins TRBV4-3 and TRBJ1-3; no clear D gene. Trimming stripped 3 bases from V and 4 bases from J, with 19 bases between. CDR1 is LGHNA and CDR2 is YSLEER in the germline V gene. The CDR3 spans 17 residues. This CDR3 reads CASSHEENPFIGNTIYF. DNA of the CDR3: TGCGCCAGCAGCCACGAGGAGAACCCCTTCATCGGAAACACCATATATTTT.

The genes are TRBV11-2 and TRBJ1-4; possible D gene TRBD1, 5 bases. The V end lost 6 bases, the J end lost 4 bases, and 12 bases lay between the germline ends. CDR1 is SGHAT and CDR2 is FQNNGV in the germline V gene. The CDR3 length is 14 residues. The CDR3 region has the DNA TGTGCCAGCAGGAGCGACAGAAATAATGAAAAACTGTTTTTT. Its protein is CASRSDRNNEKLFF.

This clone was seen just once. Other DNA variants within this sample encode the same CDR3. The gene calls are TRBV7-2 and TRBJ1-5, with 8 nucleotides matching TRBD1. CDR3 length: 15 residues. Germline V gives CDR1 SGHTA, CDR2 FQGNSA. Trimming took 5 bases from V and 7 from J; bases not matched to a gene: 10. CDR3 coding DNA: TGTGCCAGCAGCCCGAGGACAGGGAGGGACCAGCCCCAGCATTTT. Its protein is CASSPRTGRDQPQHF.

This clone was observed a single time. V gene TRBV30 combines with J gene TRBJ1-1, with unresolved D. V was pared by 2 bases and J by 0 bases, with 4 bases between. This CDR3 has 12 amino acids. CDR1 is GTSNPN, CDR2 SVGIG, per germline (reference sequence). The CDR3 loop is CAWSRVNTEAFF. CDR3 sequence (DNA): TGTGCCTGGAGTCGAGTGAACACTGAAGCTTTCTTT.

This chain joins TRBV7-2 and TRBJ2-7; 7 bases are shared with TRBD1. V was pared by 1 base and J by 4 bases, with 7 bases of the junction left unmatched. Per germline, CDR1 SGHTA and CDR2 FQGNSA. The CDR3 loop spans 15 amino acids. The CDR3 DNA sequence: TGTGCCAGCAGCTTAGTAGGAGACAGGGTGTACGAGCAGTACTTC. Protein sequence: CASSLVGDRVYEQYF.

The chain links TRBV7-9 to TRBJ2-3; D call uncertain. This CDR3 region has 13 residues. With 0 bases removed from V and 6 bases from J, the gap between germline ends came to 7 bases. The V gene's germline CDR1 is SEHNR and CDR2 FQNEAQ (reference sequence). This CDR3 reads CASSLAHRDTQYF. As DNA, the CDR3 is TGTGCCAGCAGCTTAGCGCACCGGGATACGCAGTATTTT. The full variable domain, in which reference TRBV7-9 and TRBJ2-3 provide the parts outside the CDR3, is DTGVSQNPRHKITKRGQNVTFRCDPISEHNRLYWYRQTLGQGPEFLTYFQNEAQLEKSRLLSDRFSAERPKGSFSTLEIQRTEQGDSAMYLCASSLAHRDTQYFGPGTRLTVL.

This clone has just a few counts. The CDR3 spells CASSPGTSSNEQFF. The CDR3 DNA reads as TGTGCCAGCAGCCCAGGGACTAGCAGCAATGAGCAGTTCTTC. The rearrangement joins TRBV7-3 to TRBJ2-1; 9 nucleotides line up with TRBD2. Germline CDR1 reads SGHTA; CDR2 reads FQGTGA. This CDR3 region has 14 residues. J was trimmed by 6 bases and V by 5 bases; bases with no gene match: 5.